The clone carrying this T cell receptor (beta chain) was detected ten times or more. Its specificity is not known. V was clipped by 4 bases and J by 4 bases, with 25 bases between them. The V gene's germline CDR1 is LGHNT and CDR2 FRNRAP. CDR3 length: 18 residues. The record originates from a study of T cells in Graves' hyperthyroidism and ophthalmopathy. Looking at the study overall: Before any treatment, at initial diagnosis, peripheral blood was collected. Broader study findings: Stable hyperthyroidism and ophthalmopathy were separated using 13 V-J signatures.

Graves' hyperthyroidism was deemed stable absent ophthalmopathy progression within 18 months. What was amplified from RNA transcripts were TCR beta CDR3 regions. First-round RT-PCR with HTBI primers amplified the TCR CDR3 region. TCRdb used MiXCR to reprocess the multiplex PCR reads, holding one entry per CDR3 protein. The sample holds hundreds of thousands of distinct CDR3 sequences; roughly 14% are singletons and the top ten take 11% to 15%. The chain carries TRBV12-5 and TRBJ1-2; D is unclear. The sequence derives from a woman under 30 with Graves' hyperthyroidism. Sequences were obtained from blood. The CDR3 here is CASGSQPTAFYRTYGYTF. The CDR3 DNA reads TGTGCTAGTGGTTCACAGCCAACCGCATTTTACAGAACCTATGGCTACACCTTC.